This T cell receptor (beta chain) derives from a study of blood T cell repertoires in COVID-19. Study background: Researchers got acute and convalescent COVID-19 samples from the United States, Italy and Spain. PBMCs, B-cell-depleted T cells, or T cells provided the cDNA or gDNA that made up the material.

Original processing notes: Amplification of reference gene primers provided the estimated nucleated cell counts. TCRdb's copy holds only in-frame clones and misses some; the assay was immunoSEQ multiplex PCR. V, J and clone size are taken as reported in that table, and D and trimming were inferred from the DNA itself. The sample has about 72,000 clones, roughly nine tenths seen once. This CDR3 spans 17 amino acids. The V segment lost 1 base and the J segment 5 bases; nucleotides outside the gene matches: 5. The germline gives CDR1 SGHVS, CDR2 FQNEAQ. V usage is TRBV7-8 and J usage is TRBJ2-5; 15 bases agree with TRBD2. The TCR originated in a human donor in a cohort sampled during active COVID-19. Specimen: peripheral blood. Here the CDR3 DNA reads TGTGCCAGCAGCTTAGACCCAGGGACTAGCGGGAGGGAGACCCAGTACTTC. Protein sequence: CASSLDPGTSGRETQYF.